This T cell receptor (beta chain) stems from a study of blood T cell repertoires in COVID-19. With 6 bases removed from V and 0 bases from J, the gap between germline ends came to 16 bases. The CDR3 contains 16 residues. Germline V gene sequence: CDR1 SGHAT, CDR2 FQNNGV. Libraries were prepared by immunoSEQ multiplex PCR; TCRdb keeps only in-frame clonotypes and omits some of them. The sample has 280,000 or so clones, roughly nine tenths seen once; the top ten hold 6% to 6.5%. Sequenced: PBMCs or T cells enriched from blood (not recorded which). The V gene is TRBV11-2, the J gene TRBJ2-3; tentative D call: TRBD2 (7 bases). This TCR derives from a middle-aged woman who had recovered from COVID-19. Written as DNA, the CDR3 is TGTGCCAGCAGTAAGGGGGGCGGGAGAAGCACAGATACGCAGTATTTT. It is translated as CASSKGGGRSTDTQYF.